Below are 3 T cell receptor beta chains sequenced from a single sample in a study of shared clonotypes between healthy human individuals. This table comes from immunoSEQ multiplex PCR, and its TCRdb copy is limited to in-frame clones, with some not included. The sample has a few hundred thousand clones, roughly 79% seen once. Material: PBMCs. These receptors came from a woman in her thirties or forties in good health. Some clones in this sample may be carry-over from other donors' samples.

A single count supports this clone. The chain has TRBV5-1 and TRBJ2-3, with D perhaps matching TRBD1 or TRBD2 (5 bases each). Trimming cost V 5 bases and J 6 bases, with 16 bases left between them. Germline V gene lookup returns CDR1 SGHRS and CDR2 YFSETQ. This CDR3 contains 14 residues. CDR3 sequence: CASRAGTDGDTQYF. The CDR3 nucleotides read TGCGCCAGCAGGGCCGGGACCGATGGGGATACGCAGTATTTT.

This clone was seen a few times. The sample carries other DNA sequences with the same CDR3. The CDR3 nucleotides are TGTGCCAGCAGTTTAGGAGCCCCCGGGGAGCTGTTTTTT. Amino acid sequence: CASSLGAPGELFF. The V call is TRBV28, the J call TRBJ2-2; D remains unclear. Deletions cut 2 bases from V and 6 bases from J, with 7 bases between. CDR1 is MDHEN, CDR2 SYDVKM, per germline. The CDR3 is made up of 13 amino acids.

This clone was observed a few times. The chain carries TRBV19 and TRBJ2-5; the D gene could be TRBD1 or TRBD2 (6 bases each). The CDR3 totals 15 residues. V lost 1 base and J lost 6, with 15 bases in between. The V gene's germline CDR1 is LNHDA and CDR2 SQIVND (reference sequence). Here the CDR3 DNA reads TGTGCCAGTAGTATAGGAGAGGGGGACTTGAAGACCCAGTACTTC. Encoded protein: CASSIGEGDLKTQYF.